This T cell receptor beta chain was sequenced for a study of T cells in Graves' hyperthyroidism and ophthalmopathy. The ends lost 0 bases at V and 7 bases at J; junction bases unmatched: 2. CDR3 length: 14 residues. Germline-derived CDR1 and CDR2 are SGHRS and YFSETQ. There were TCR beta CDR3 regions amplified from RNA transcripts. An initial round of RT-PCR targeting the TCR CDR3 relied on the HTBI primer set. MiXCR was run by TCRdb on the multiplex PCR reads, yielding one entry per CDR3 protein. The sample shows 300,000 to 450,000 distinct CDR3 sequences, about a sixth of them seen only once. The study, taken as a whole, reports: Ophthalmopathy was predicted by the model a median of approximately 6.6 months ahead of onset. Ophthalmopathy cases were set apart from stable hyperthyroidism by a 13 V-J model.

This clonotype was seen a few times. Its target is unknown. Hyperthyroidism in the patients, aged 18 to 65, was newly diagnosed and under 2 months in duration. Investigators excluded patients with uncontrolled infection, other autoimmune disease, pregnancy or lactation. The clonotype comes from a woman aged 25-40 years with Graves' hyperthyroidism that later progressed to Graves' ophthalmopathy. Sequencing was carried out using blood. J is TRBJ2-3 and V is TRBV5-1, with 10 positions matching TRBD2. The CDR3 DNA sequence: TGCGCCAGCAGCTTGGCTAGCGGGGGTAATACGCAGTATTTT. Translation gives CASSLASGGNTQYF.